The entry below gives a single T cell receptor beta chain sequence along with its context. Looked up from germline, CDR1 is LGHNA and CDR2 is YSLEER. The V gene lost 1 base and the J gene lost 5 bases, with 9 bases spanning the gap. The CDR3 spans 15 residues. This specimen belongs to a study of control samples from healthy donors and cancer patients. Sequencing used immunoSEQ multiplex PCR; TCRdb keeps in-frame clones, though not all of them. Of 150,000 or so clones in the sample, 94% were seen once. Sample: blood. This chain links TRBV4-3 with TRBJ1-6; no clear D. This receptor was taken from a woman aged 40 to 55 in good health. CDR3 residues: CASSQVLRDNSPLHF. The CDR3 region has the DNA TGCGCCAGCAGCCAAGTTCTCAGAGATAATTCACCCCTCCACTTT.